This T cell receptor beta chain was sequenced for a study of spatial heterogeneity in lung cancer. In its sample, this clonotype was seen many times. TCRdb re-called the 5' RACE reads with MiXCR, one entry per CDR3 protein. This table has fewer than 30,000 distinct CDR3 sequences, approximately 5.4% appearing once. The CDR3 is 13 residues long. Germline values: CDR1 SQVTM, CDR2 ANQGSEA. V lost 4 bases and J 3 bases, leaving 10 bases between the germline ends. Time point reported: blood at routine non-recurrence follow-up after resection. From tumor, nontumor lung or frozen PBMC, whole RNA was taken unsorted for sequencing.

This sample comprised PBMCs, obtained at follow-up. This TCR came from a male donor with early-stage non-small cell lung cancer. The chain combines TRBV29-1 with TRBJ1-5; D gene ambiguous. CDR3 sequence reads: CSVAAQSNQPQHF. CDR3 DNA sequence: TGCAGCGTTGCCGCCCAGTCCAATCAGCCCCAGCATTTT.